This T cell receptor beta chain was sequenced in a study of T-cell memory formation after mild COVID-19. Whole-study context: Among the donors, TCR clusters were largely specific to each donor.

TCRdb reprocessed the 5' RACE reads via MiXCR and lists one record per CDR3 protein. The sample contains under 700,000 distinct CDR3 sequences, roughly 20% of which appear only once. With V trimmed by 2 bases and J by 6 bases, 13 bases remained unmatched. CDR1 and CDR2 (germline): KGHDR, SFDVKD. This CDR3 has 18 amino acids. Source material: PBMCs or a T cell subset sorted from them (not recorded which). This chain joins TRBV24-1 and TRBJ2-2, with TRBD2 matching over 8 bases. This TCR came from an adult woman who had mild COVID-19 (a few samples of this study predate the infection). Cell type and time point are not known. CDR3 in amino acids: CATSDSIPGTRGAGELFF. The CDR3, as DNA: TGTGCCACCAGTGATTCGATACCCGGGACTAGAGGCGCCGGGGAGCTGTTTTTT.